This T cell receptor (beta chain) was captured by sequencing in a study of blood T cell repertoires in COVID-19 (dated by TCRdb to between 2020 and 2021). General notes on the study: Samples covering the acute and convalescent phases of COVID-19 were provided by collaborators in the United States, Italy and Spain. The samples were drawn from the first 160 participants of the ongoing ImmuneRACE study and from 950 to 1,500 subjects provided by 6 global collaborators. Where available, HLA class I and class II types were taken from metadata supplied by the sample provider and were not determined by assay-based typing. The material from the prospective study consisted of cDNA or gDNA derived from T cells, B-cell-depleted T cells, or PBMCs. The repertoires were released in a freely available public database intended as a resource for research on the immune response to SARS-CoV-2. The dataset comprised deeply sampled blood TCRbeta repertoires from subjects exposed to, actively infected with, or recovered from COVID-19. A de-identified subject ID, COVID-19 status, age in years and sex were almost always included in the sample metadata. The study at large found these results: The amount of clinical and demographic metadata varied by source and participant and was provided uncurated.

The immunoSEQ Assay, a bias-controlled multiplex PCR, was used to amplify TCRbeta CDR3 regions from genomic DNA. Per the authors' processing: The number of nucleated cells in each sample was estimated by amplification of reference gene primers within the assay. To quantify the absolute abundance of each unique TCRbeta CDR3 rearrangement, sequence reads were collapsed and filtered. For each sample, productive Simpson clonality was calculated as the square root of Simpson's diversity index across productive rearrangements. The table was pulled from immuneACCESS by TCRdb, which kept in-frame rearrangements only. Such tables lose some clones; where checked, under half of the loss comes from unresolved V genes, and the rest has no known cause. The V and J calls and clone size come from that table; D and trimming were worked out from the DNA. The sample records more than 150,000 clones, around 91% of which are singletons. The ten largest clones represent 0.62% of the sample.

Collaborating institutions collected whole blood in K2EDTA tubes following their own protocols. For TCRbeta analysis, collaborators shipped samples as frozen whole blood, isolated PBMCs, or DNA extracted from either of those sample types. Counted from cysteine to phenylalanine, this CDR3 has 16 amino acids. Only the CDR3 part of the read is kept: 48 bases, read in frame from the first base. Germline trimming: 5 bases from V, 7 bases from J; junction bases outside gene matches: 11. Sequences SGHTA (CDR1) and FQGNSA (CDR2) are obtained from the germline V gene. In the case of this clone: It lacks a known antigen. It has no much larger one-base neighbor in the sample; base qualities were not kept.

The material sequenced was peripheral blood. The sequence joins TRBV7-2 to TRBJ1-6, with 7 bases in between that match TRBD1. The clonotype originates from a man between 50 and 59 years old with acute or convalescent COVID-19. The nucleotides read TGTGCCAGCAGCCCCCGGGGGGGACAGCCCAATTCACCCCTCCACTTT. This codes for CASSPRGGQPNSPLHF.